These 29 T cell receptor beta chains were all obtained from the same sample, sequenced in a study of cytomegalovirus exposure and HLA in healthy donors. Amplification used 60 Vbeta primers and 13 Jbeta primers. Produced via immunoSEQ multiplex PCR; TCRdb's table is partial and in-frame only. The repertoire holds about 100,000 clones, with about 79% as singletons. The sample comprised PBMCs. The receptors stem from a man in his 60s in good health and CMV-seropositive.

The chain carries TRBV7-2 and TRBJ2-3; the D gene is possibly TRBD2 (6 bases). Trimming pared 2 bases from V and 0 bases from J, leaving 9 bases between. The CDR3 sequence is 15 residues long. Germline V gene data show CDR1 as SGHTA and CDR2 as FQGNSA. Here the CDR3 reads CASSLSGPSTDTQYF. The CDR3 nucleotides read TGTGCCAGCAGCTTAAGCGGGCCCAGCACAGATACGCAGTATTTT.

The chain couples TRBV11-2 to TRBJ2-3; D may be TRBD1 (6 bases). The CDR3 is made up of 14 amino acids. Germline CDR1 SGHAT, CDR2 FQNNGV. V was trimmed by 3 bases and J by 4 bases, leaving 11 bases between them. The CDR3 here is CASSLRGSPDTQYF. DNA of the CDR3: TGTGCCAGCAGCTTGAGGGGGAGCCCAGATACGCAGTATTTT.

The chain uses TRBV18 and TRBJ2-3; TRBD1 matches 9 bases. The length of the CDR3 is 15 residues. Per the germline V gene, CDR1 is KGHSH and CDR2 is LQKENI. The V gene end was trimmed by 3 bases and the J gene end by 2 bases; junction bases not matched to a gene: 3. In nucleotides, the CDR3 is TGTGCCAGCTCACCGGGACAGGGTATCACAGATACGCAGTATTTT. This codes for CASSPGQGITDTQYF.

The rearrangement joins TRBV19 to TRBJ2-7; 7 bases are shared with TRBD1. The V and J ends lost 7 bases and 4 bases, in that order; junction bases with no gene match: 7. This CDR3 region has 13 residues. Germline CDR1 and CDR2: LNHDA and SQIVND (reference sequence). The CDR3 region is CASTRGRGYEQYF. CDR3 sequence (DNA): TGTGCCAGTACCCGAGGCAGGGGGTACGAGCAGTACTTC.

The chain combines TRBV5-6 with TRBJ2-7; 8 nucleotides line up with TRBD1. The CDR3 spans 15 residues. Germline lookup yields CDR1 SGHDT and CDR2 YYEEEE. With V trimmed by 0 bases and J by 3 bases, 5 bases remained unmatched. The CDR3 region has the DNA TGTGCCAGCAGCTTGGCCGCAGGGGGCTTCTACGAGCAGTACTTC. Protein sequence: CASSLAAGGFYEQYF. The full variable domain, rest sourced from reference TRBV5-6 and TRBJ2-7, is DAGVTQSPTHLIKTRGQQVTLRCSPKSGHDTVSWYQQALGQGPQFIFQYYEEEERQRGNFPDRFSGHQFPNYSSELNVNALLLGDSALYLCASSLAAGGFYEQYFGPGTRLTVT.

The chain employs TRBV9 and TRBJ2-3; possibly TRBD1 for D (6 bases). This CDR3 has 15 residues. The V end lost 3 bases, the J end lost 2 bases, and 13 bases lay between the germline ends. CDR1 is SGDLS, CDR2 YYNGEE, per germline. CDR3 sequence: CASSERGFATDTQYF. In DNA form, the CDR3 reads TGTGCCAGCAGCGAAAGGGGGTTCGCCACAGATACGCAGTATTTT.

This clone came up once. This chain uses TRBV28 with TRBJ1-2; 10 positions match TRBD1. The CDR3 loop spans 14 amino acids. J was trimmed by 6 bases and V by 8 bases; bases with no gene match: 9. Germline CDR1 is MDHEN and CDR2 is SYDVKM. The CDR3 DNA is TGTGCCAGCGTGGGGCGGGGGACAGGGGATGGCTACACCTTC. It codes for CASVGRGTGDGYTF.

The rearrangement uses TRBV6-1 and TRBJ1-2; maybe TRBD1 (6 bases). V was clipped by 2 bases and J by 7 bases, with 23 bases between them. The CDR3 has 17 amino acids. Per germline, CDR1 MNHNS and CDR2 SASEGT. For the CDR3, the DNA is TGTGCCAGCAGTGAATCTAAGGGGACATTACCCAGGAGTGGCTACACCTTC. This gives the protein CASSESKGTLPRSGYTF.

There are a few counts of this clone. The chain recombines TRBV29-1 with TRBJ2-7, with D tentatively TRBD2 (6 bases). CDR1 is SQVTM and CDR2 is ANQGSEA in the germline V gene. CDR3 length equals 14 residues. Trimming cost V 0 bases and J 3 bases, with 12 bases left between them. Written as DNA, the CDR3 is TGCAGCGTTGAAGAAGGGCAGGGAGGCTACGAGCAGTACTTC. This translates into CSVEEGQGGYEQYF.

This sequence joins TRBV7-9 and TRBJ1-6; 7 nucleotides align to TRBD1. V gave up 3 bases and J gave up 7 bases; unmatched junction bases: 9. Germline V lookup: CDR1 SEHNR, CDR2 FQNEAQ (reference sequence). This CDR3 is built from 16 residues. The CDR3 spells CASSFGRIRGNSPLHF. The DNA of the CDR3 is TGTGCCAGCAGCTTTGGACGGATCAGGGGGAATTCACCCCTCCACTTT.

The gene calls are TRBV6-4 and TRBJ1-4, with 8 nucleotides matching TRBD1. Germline-derived CDR1 and CDR2 are MRHNA and SNTAGT. CDR3 length equals 17 residues. Unmatched junction bases numbered 17, after V lost 8 bases and J lost 6 bases. As DNA, the CDR3 is TGTGCCAGCGCGGTCCCAGGGGGCGCAGAGCACTATGAAAAACTGTTTTTT. It codes for CASAVPGGAEHYEKLFF.

V is TRBV19 and J is TRBJ2-2; D may be TRBD2 (6 bases). The V end was cut by 10 bases, the J end by 3 bases, with 12 bases between. Per germline, CDR1 LNHDA and CDR2 SQIVND (reference sequence). The CDR3 is made up of 13 amino acids. CDR3 region: CATRTTYTGELFF. As DNA, the CDR3 is TGTGCCACCCGGACTACCTACACCGGGGAGCTGTTTTTT.

The chain carries TRBV5-1 and TRBJ2-3; the D gene is possibly TRBD1 (6 bases). CDR1 and CDR2 from the germline V gene are SGHRS and YFSETQ. The V and J ends lost 2 bases and 5 bases respectively, with 9 bases between them. The length of the CDR3 is 13 residues. CDR3 in amino acids: CASSFEGEDTQYF. DNA for the CDR3: TGCGCCAGCAGCTTTGAGGGGGAAGATACGCAGTATTTT. Full variable domain (rest looked up from reference TRBV5-1 and TRBJ2-3): KAGVTQTPRYLIKTRGQQVTLSCSPISGHRSVSWYQQTPGQGLQFLFEYFSETQRNKGNFPGRFSGRQFSNSRSEMNVSTLELGDSALYLCASSFEGEDTQYFGPGTRLTVL.

This clone has just one count. The CDR3 loop is CASSFAFQGIDSPLHF. CDR3 in DNA: TGTGCCAGCAGCTTCGCCTTTCAGGGAATCGATTCACCCCTCCACTTT. This chain uses TRBV7-8 with TRBJ1-6; D possibly corresponds to TRBD1 (5 bases). This CDR3 contains 16 residues. CDR1 is SGHVS, CDR2 FQNEAQ, per germline. The V end was cut by 3 bases, the J end by 8 bases, with 17 bases between.

As for this clone: The same CDR3 also results from other DNA sequences found in this sample. The V call is TRBV29-1, the J call TRBJ2-4; D ambiguous. With 1 base removed from V and 7 bases from J, the gap between germline ends came to 11 bases. The CDR3 consists of 13 residues. The germline CDR1 and CDR2 sequences are SQVTM and ANQGSEA. DNA of the CDR3: TGCAGCGTTGAAGGTTCGCGAGGCAACATTCAGTACTTC. Translating it yields CSVEGSRGNIQYF.

The rearrangement joins TRBV9 to TRBJ2-1; TRBD2 matches 7 bases. V shed 2 bases and J 0 bases; nucleotides not matched to a gene: 23. The CDR3 runs to 22 residues. CDR1 SGDLS and CDR2 YYNGEE come from the germline V gene. DNA for the CDR3: TGTGCCAGCAGCGTCTCGATACCAGGGCCGGGGCTAGCGGTAAGCTCCTACAATGAGCAGTTCTTC. This gives the protein CASSVSIPGPGLAVSSYNEQFF.

This chain connects TRBV29-1 to TRBJ2-5, with TRBD2 matching over 7 bases. The germline CDR1 and CDR2 sequences are SQVTM and ANQGSEA. This CDR3 contains 15 residues. Unmatched junction bases numbered 12, after V lost 8 bases and J lost 0 bases. The CDR3 is CSSSPGGGYQETQYF. In DNA, the CDR3 is TGCAGCTCCTCCCCGGGGGGAGGGTACCAAGAGACCCAGTACTTC.

The rearrangement links TRBV7-9 to TRBJ2-3; 14 bases align to TRBD2. The trim removed 5 bases at V and 3 bases at J, leaving 4 bases unmatched. The germline V gene has CDR1 SEHNR and CDR2 FQNEAQ (reference sequence). The CDR3 runs 16 residues. The CDR3 region is CASSLTSGGATDTQYF. CDR3 in DNA: TGTGCCAGCAGCCTGACTAGCGGGGGGGCGACAGATACGCAGTATTTT. Together with reference TRBV7-9 and TRBJ2-3, the CDR3 gives the full variable domain: DTGVSQNPRHKITKRGQNVTFRCDPISEHNRLYWYRQTLGQGPEFLTYFQNEAQLEKSRLLSDRFSAERPKGSFSTLEIQRTEQGDSAMYLCASSLTSGGATDTQYFGPGTRLTVL.

The chain uses TRBV10-1 and TRBJ2-2; 13 nucleotides align to TRBD2. Germline V CDR1 and CDR2: WNHNN, SYGVQD (reference sequence). The ends lost 5 bases at V and 4 bases at J; junction bases unmatched: 4. The CDR3 spans 16 residues. Here the CDR3 DNA reads TGCGCCAGCAGTAGACGACTAGCGGGGGGCACCGGGGAGCTGTTTTTT. This codes for CASSRRLAGGTGELFF.

This clone was found a few times. The V call is TRBV5-4, the J call TRBJ1-1, with D possibly being TRBD1 (6 bases). Germline V CDR1 and CDR2: SGHNT, YYREEE (reference sequence). The CDR3 sequence is 17 residues long. Trimming took 0 bases from V and 1 from J, leaving 16 bases between them. In nucleotides, the CDR3 is TGTGCCAGCAGCTTGGACAGGGCGGTAAATAGGAACACTGAAGCTTTCTTT. Its translation is CASSLDRAVNRNTEAFF. Supplemented by reference TRBV5-4 and TRBJ1-1, the full variable domain reads ETGVTQSPTHLIKTRGQQVTLRCSSQSGHNTVSWYQQALGQGPQFIFQYYREEENGRGNFPPRFSGLQFPNYSSELNVNALELDDSALYLCASSLDRAVNRNTEAFFGQGTRLTVV.

This chain links TRBV10-3 with TRBJ1-2, with 9 nucleotides matching TRBD1. Per germline, CDR1 ENHRY and CDR2 SYGVKD. CDR3 length equals 14 residues. Trimming cost V 6 bases and J 4 bases; bases outside gene matches: 6. The CDR3 spells CAISRTGESYGYTF. The CDR3 nucleotides read TGTGCCATCAGCCGGACAGGGGAGAGCTATGGCTACACCTTC.

The gene calls are TRBV19 and TRBJ2-3; no reliable D call. V lost 5 bases and J 2 bases, leaving 5 bases between the germline ends. Germline values: CDR1 LNHDA, CDR2 SQIVND (reference sequence). The CDR3 is made up of 12 amino acids. CDR3 region: CASSSLTDTQYF. CDR3 DNA: TGTGCCAGTAGTTCCCTCACAGATACGCAGTATTTT.

This clone was seen a few times. Here the CDR3 reads CASSPSTGSYNEQFF. In DNA, the CDR3 is TGTGCCAGCAGCCCCTCGACAGGCTCCTACAATGAGCAGTTCTTC. The rearrangement uses TRBV7-6 and TRBJ2-1, with D perhaps TRBD1 (6 bases). With 5 bases removed from V and 0 bases from J, the gap between germline ends came to 11 bases. Germline CDR1 SGHVS, CDR2 FNYEAQ. This CDR3 spans 15 amino acids.

This clone occurred a few times. V gene TRBV7-8 combines with J gene TRBJ2-1; 10 bases are shared with TRBD1. Germline V CDR1 and CDR2: SGHVS, FQNEAQ. The CDR3 is 16 amino acids. Losses at the gene ends were 3 bases for V and 6 bases for J; bases not matched to a gene: 8. CDR3 region: CASSLTGGRAGNEQFF. The CDR3 DNA follows: TGTGCCAGCAGCTTGACAGGGGGCCGGGCCGGCAATGAGCAGTTCTTC.

This clone showed up just a few times. The chain is built from TRBV19 and TRBJ1-4; TRBD1 matches at 7 bases. This CDR3 has 15 amino acids. With 4 bases clipped from V and 8 bases from J, the junction kept 10 bases outside the gene matches. Per germline, CDR1 LNHDA and CDR2 SQIVND (reference sequence). CDR3 region: CASSTTGTPGEKLFF. Written as DNA, the CDR3 is TGTGCCAGTAGTACGACAGGGACCCCGGGGGAAAAACTGTTTTTT.

The chain joins TRBV19 to TRBJ2-5; perhaps TRBD1 as D (5 bases). The germline gives CDR1 LNHDA, CDR2 SQIVND (reference sequence). V was trimmed by 5 bases and J by 2 bases, leaving 6 bases between them. The CDR3 spans 12 residues. The CDR3 sequence: CASSPGQETQYF. The CDR3 DNA sequence: TGTGCCAGTAGTCCAGGGCAAGAGACCCAGTACTTC.

The chain combines TRBV10-3 with TRBJ2-7; D is perhaps TRBD1 (6 bases). CDR3 length equals 12 residues. Trimming removed 8 bases from V and 3 bases from J, with 11 bases in between. CDR1 and CDR2 (germline): ENHRY, SYGVKD. CDR3 coding DNA: TGTGCCATCGGGTTAGGGGGCTACGAGCAGTACTTC. Protein: CAIGLGGYEQYF.

This chain links TRBV19 with TRBJ2-7; 7 nucleotides line up with TRBD1. V gave up 5 bases and J gave up 2 bases; unmatched junction bases: 6. The CDR3 totals 14 residues. CDR1 is LNHDA, CDR2 SQIVND, per germline (reference sequence). CDR3 nucleotides: TGTGCCAGTAGTGCGTCCGGGACAGCCTACGAGCAGTACTTC. Protein sequence: CASSASGTAYEQYF.

The chain recombines TRBV5-1 with TRBJ2-3; possibly TRBD2 for D (6 bases). With 4 bases removed from V and 7 bases from J, the gap between germline ends came to 16 bases. CDR3 length: 14 amino acids. From germline, CDR1 is SGHRS and CDR2 YFSETQ. The CDR3 reads CASSPEGEANTQYF. The CDR3 DNA reads TGCGCCAGCAGCCCGGAAGGGGAGGCAAATACGCAGTATTTT.